A single sample gave rise to the 25 T cell receptor beta chains below, sequenced in a study of T-cell memory formation after mild COVID-19 listed by TCRdb under 2021. The library was built by means of 5' RACE. The instrument given in TCRdb is Illumina NovaSeq 6000. TCRdb itself trimmed the public reads at Q25 with fastp, ran MiXCR and retained productive beta chains. Identical CDR3 proteins give one entry, which carries the most common genes and DNA. Present in this sample are roughly 150,000 distinct CDR3 sequences, roughly 15% of which were seen just once. In total, the top ten clones hold roughly 15% of the sample. The sequencing input was PBMCs or a T cell subset sorted from them (not recorded which). These receptors came from an adult woman who had mild COVID-19 (a few samples of this study predate the infection). The sample titles of this study are shuffled in the database, so cell type and time point are left out; the donor was told from shared clones.

This clonotype has just a few counts. The chain joins TRBV7-9 to TRBJ1-4; 9 nucleotides line up with TRBD1. The CDR3 runs 14 residues. Germline CDR1 is SEHNR and CDR2 is FQNEAQ (reference sequence). Losses at the gene ends were 9 bases for V and 5 bases for J; bases not matched to a gene: 7. CDR3 region: CARRTDRGNEKLFF. The DNA of the CDR3 is TGTGCCAGGCGAACCGACAGGGGGAATGAAAAACTGTTTTTT.

This clonotype was detected a few times. The chain has TRBV24-1 and TRBJ2-1; 8 bases map to TRBD2. The germline gives CDR1 KGHDR, CDR2 SFDVKD. The CDR3 is made up of 14 amino acids. V lost 6 bases, J lost 6 bases, and 6 bases stayed unmatched. This CDR3 is CATSSGRSLNEQFF. The CDR3 DNA is TGTGCCACCAGTAGCGGGAGAAGTCTCAATGAGCAGTTCTTC.

V gene TRBV13 combines with J gene TRBJ2-2, with 9 nucleotides matching TRBD2. The length of the CDR3 is 15 residues. The trim removed 3 bases at V and 4 bases at J, leaving 3 bases unmatched. Germline V CDR1 and CDR2: PRHDT, FYEKMQ (reference sequence). The CDR3 nucleotides read TGTGCCAGCAGCTTCTTACTAGCGGGCACCGGGGAGCTGTTTTTT. Translating it yields CASSFLLAGTGELFF.

This clonotype was found a few times. This rearrangement joins TRBV5-1 to TRBJ2-2; D perhaps matches TRBD1 (5 bases). The CDR3 contains 16 residues. Germline V CDR1 and CDR2: SGHRS, YFSETQ. Trimming cost V 5 bases and J 2 bases, with 16 bases left between them. This CDR3 reads CASRGQPAENTGELFF. The DNA for the CDR3 is TGCGCCAGCAGGGGGCAACCGGCAGAAAACACCGGGGAGCTGTTTTTT.

The gene calls are TRBV29-1 and TRBJ2-7; the match to TRBD1 covers 8 bases. The germline gives CDR1 SQVTM, CDR2 ANQGSEA. Losses at the gene ends were 4 bases for V and 2 bases for J; bases not matched to a gene: 4. The CDR3 has 13 residues. CDR3 DNA: TGCAGCGTTGGAGGGGACAGGACCTACGAGCAGTACTTC. Translated: CSVGGDRTYEQYF.

This clonotype was counted between two and nine times. V and J are TRBV5-1 and TRBJ1-4; D is unclear. The ends were cut back, 3 bases at V and 7 bases at J, with 19 bases in the middle. The germline V gene encodes CDR1 SGHRS and CDR2 YFSETQ. The CDR3 is made up of 16 amino acids. CDR3 sequence (DNA): TGCGCCAGCAGCTCCGGCCCCCAGGTGGTTGGTGAAAAACTGTTTTTT. The encoded protein is CASSSGPQVVGEKLFF.

The table lists this clonotype with a few counts. The chain couples TRBV19 to TRBJ2-5, with D perhaps matching TRBD1 (5 bases). The CDR3 spans 14 residues. V lost 3 bases and J 4 bases, leaving 12 bases between the germline ends. The germline V gene has CDR1 LNHDA and CDR2 SQIVND (reference sequence). CDR3 sequence: CASSIFLGVETQYF. DNA of the CDR3: TGTGCCAGTAGTATTTTTTTAGGGGTAGAGACCCAGTACTTC.

V is TRBV7-3 and J is TRBJ2-3; D is uncertain. Germline loops: CDR1 SGHTA, CDR2 FQGTGA. The CDR3 has 15 residues. The V end was cut by 5 bases, the J end by 0 bases, with 12 bases between. The CDR3 loop is CASSALNFSTDTQYF. The CDR3 DNA follows: TGTGCCAGCAGCGCGCTCAATTTTAGCACAGATACGCAGTATTTT.

This clonotype was seen only a few times. This chain uses TRBV7-9 with TRBJ1-1; D perhaps matches TRBD1 (6 bases). This CDR3 spans 18 amino acids. Trimming shortened V by 0 bases and J by 0 bases, and 17 bases separated the two germline ends. Germline CDR1 reads SEHNR; CDR2 reads FQNEAQ (reference sequence). In DNA, the CDR3 is TGTGCCAGCAGCTTAGCGTGGGCAGGGGTTAGAATGAACACTGAAGCTTTCTTT. It yields the protein CASSLAWAGVRMNTEAFF.

The rearrangement joins TRBV5-1 to TRBJ2-7; weak D call: TRBD1 (6 bases). Germline CDR1 is SGHRS and CDR2 is YFSETQ. The V gene lost 7 bases and the J gene lost 3 bases, with 20 bases spanning the gap. The CDR3 contains 15 residues. The chain's CDR3 is CASRPEVGAGYEQYF. DNA of the CDR3: TGCGCCAGCCGCCCTGAAGTGGGGGCCGGCTACGAGCAGTACTTC.

This clonotype was seen a handful of times. The chain joins TRBV12-3 or TRBV12-4 to TRBJ2-5, with D hard to call. The V end was cut by 4 bases, the J end by 4 bases, with 7 bases between. CDR3 length: 12 amino acids. CDR3 coding DNA: TGTGCCAGCAGTTCACTTGGAGAGACCCAGTACTTC. Its protein product is CASSSLGETQYF.

In its sample, this clonotype was seen a few times. This chain connects TRBV10-3 to TRBJ2-7; 11 bases fit TRBD2. Looked up from germline, CDR1 is ENHRY and CDR2 is SYGVKD. The length of the CDR3 is 13 residues. Unmatched junction bases numbered 5, after V lost 6 bases and J lost 7 bases. In DNA, the CDR3 is TGTGCCATCAGGACTAGCGGGATGTATGAGCAGTACTTC. Protein sequence: CAIRTSGMYEQYF.

This sequence joins TRBV20-1 and TRBJ1-3; TRBD1 is a possible D gene (5 bases). The V gene's germline CDR1 is DFQATT and CDR2 SNEGSKA (reference sequence). V dropped 6 bases and J dropped 4 bases, with 19 bases sitting between them. The CDR3 spans 15 residues. Here the CDR3 reads CSARSPAGIGNTIYF. CDR3 nucleotide sequence: TGCAGTGCCCGATCCCCCGCAGGGATAGGAAACACCATATATTTT.

This clonotype was seen a few times. The chain carries TRBV5-5 and TRBJ2-7, with D possibly being TRBD2 (6 bases). The V end lost 0 bases, the J end lost 0 bases, and 13 bases lay between the germline ends. This CDR3 contains 16 residues. Germline CDR1 SGHKS, CDR2 YYEKEE (reference sequence). This CDR3 is CASSLAASAHSYEQYF. The CDR3 region has the DNA TGTGCCAGCAGCTTGGCCGCTAGCGCCCACTCCTACGAGCAGTACTTC. Supplemented by reference TRBV5-5 and TRBJ2-7, the full variable domain reads DAGVTQSPTHLIKTRGQQVTLRCSPISGHKSVSWYQQVLGQGPQFIFQYYEKEERGRGNFPDRFSARQFPNYSSELNVNALLLGDSALYLCASSLAASAHSYEQYFGPGTRLTVT.

This clonotype was found a few times. The chain employs TRBV29-1 and TRBJ1-2; D may be TRBD1 (5 bases). Germline assignment: CDR1 SQVTM and CDR2 ANQGSEA. Trimming left V 4 bases short and J 4 bases short, with 16 bases between. The CDR3 totals 14 residues. The DNA for the CDR3 is TGCAGCGTTGGGGTAACCGGGACGGTCTATGGCTACACCTTC. Protein sequence: CSVGVTGTVYGYTF.

This clonotype was observed a few times. This chain uses TRBV7-9 with TRBJ1-2; D is uncertain. Germline V gene lookup returns CDR1 SEHNR and CDR2 FQNEAQ (reference sequence). The CDR3 is made up of 13 amino acids. Trimming stripped 5 bases from V and 0 bases from J, with 7 bases between. CDR3 protein: CASSPSANYGYTF. CDR3 coding DNA: TGTGCCAGCAGCCCATCAGCTAACTATGGCTACACCTTC.

This clonotype was seen only a few times. The V call is TRBV5-1, the J call TRBJ2-5; D not resolved. The CDR3 contains 13 residues. Germline CDR1 SGHRS, CDR2 YFSETQ. Trimming took off 3 bases at V and 5 bases at J, with 11 bases between the two ends. In nucleotides, the CDR3 is TGCGCCAGCAGCTCGGTGGTGGCGGAGACCCAGTACTTC. Its translation is CASSSVVAETQYF.

The CDR3 region has the DNA TGCGCCAGCAGCTTTAGGGCTAGCGGGAGTTTCACAGATACGCAGTATTTT. Protein product: CASSFRASGSFTDTQYF. The genes are TRBV5-1 and TRBJ2-3, with 10 positions matching TRBD2. Trimming cost V 2 bases and J 2 bases; bases outside gene matches: 8. The germline CDR1 and CDR2 sequences are SGHRS and YFSETQ. The length of the CDR3 is 17 residues.

The chain is built from TRBV5-1 and TRBJ1-4, with a weak D call TRBD1 (5 bases). Germline V gene data show CDR1 as SGHRS and CDR2 as YFSETQ. Trimming shortened V by 0 bases and J by 0 bases, and 9 bases separated the two germline ends. The CDR3 spans 16 residues. This CDR3 reads CASSLGQFATNEKLFF. The CDR3 region has the DNA TGCGCCAGCAGCTTGGGACAGTTTGCAACTAATGAAAAACTGTTTTTT.

The chain has TRBV24-1 and TRBJ2-1; D call uncertain. The CDR3 contains 13 residues. Looked up from germline, CDR1 is KGHDR and CDR2 is SFDVKD. V shed 6 bases and J shed 12 bases, with 17 bases lying between them. This CDR3 reads CATSPPYAASQFF. The CDR3 DNA is TGTGCCACCAGTCCTCCTTATGCGGCATCGCAGTTCTTC.

This clonotype was picked up a small number of times. This sequence joins TRBV5-1 and TRBJ1-1, with 10 bases fitting TRBD1. The germline gives CDR1 SGHRS, CDR2 YFSETQ. The CDR3 has 15 residues. The trim removed 4 bases at V and 0 bases at J, leaving 3 bases unmatched. Written as DNA, the CDR3 is TGCGCCAGCAGCGAGGGACAGGGGATGAACACTGAAGCTTTCTTT. Translating gives CASSEGQGMNTEAFF.

The rearrangement joins TRBV12-3 or TRBV12-4 to TRBJ2-1, with TRBD2 matching 10 bases. With 7 bases clipped from V and 6 bases from J, the junction kept 9 bases outside the gene matches. The CDR3 covers 15 residues. In DNA form, the CDR3 reads TGTGCCAGCATCCGGCTAGCGGGAGACGGCAATGAGCAGTTCTTC. Its protein is CASIRLAGDGNEQFF.

This clonotype was observed a few times. This CDR3 is CAWSVRGVREKLFF. The CDR3 bases are TGTGCCTGGAGTGTCCGGGGAGTTCGGGAAAAACTGTTTTTT. The V and J genes are TRBV30 and TRBJ1-4; D is unclear. CDR1 GTSNPN and CDR2 SVGIG come from the germline V gene (reference sequence). Trimming cost V 0 bases and J 8 bases, with 13 bases left between them. This CDR3 is built from 14 residues.

This clonotype turned up a few times. This chain uses TRBV12-3 or TRBV12-4 with TRBJ2-2; D is unclear. Trimming removed 2 bases at V and 4 bases at J, with 20 bases between. The CDR3 runs 18 residues. The CDR3 is CASSLPRLSGDSTGELFF. The CDR3 nucleotides read TGTGCCAGCAGTTTACCCAGACTTTCTGGAGATAGCACCGGGGAGCTGTTTTTT.

This clonotype appeared a few times. V gene TRBV29-1 combines with J gene TRBJ2-1; 9 bases are shared with TRBD2. Germline V gene lookup returns CDR1 SQVTM and CDR2 ANQGSEA. This CDR3 region has 13 residues. Germline trimming cut 4 bases from V and 9 bases from J; bases unmatched to any gene: 7. The CDR3, as DNA: TGCAGCGTTGTTCTAGCGGGAAGGGTTGAGCAGTTCTTC. Protein sequence: CSVVLAGRVEQFF.